This T cell receptor (beta chain) came from a study of blood T cells in healthy people across ages. Germline loops: CDR1 SGDLS, CDR2 YYNGEE. V was trimmed by 0 bases and J by 6 bases, leaving 11 bases between them. This CDR3 is 14 amino acids long. A sample-barcoded 5' primer and a J-beta primer mix were used in a second PCR of about 7 to 12 cycles. Every cDNA molecule carried a tag from a template-switch adaptor bearing 12 random nucleotides. TCRdb re-called the 5' RACE reads with MiXCR, one entry per CDR3 protein. This table has 800,000 to 900,000 distinct CDR3 sequences, approximately 67% appearing once. This clonotype was recorded once.

The sequencing sample was made of blood. The chain carries TRBV9 and TRBJ2-3; D not resolved. This clonotype was obtained from a man younger than 40 in good health. CDR3 loop: CASSVARRSDTQYF. The CDR3 coding sequence is TGTGCCAGCAGCGTAGCCAGAAGGTCGGATACGCAGTATTTT. Filled out from reference TRBV9 and TRBJ2-3, the complete variable domain reads DSGVTQTPKHLITATGQRVTLRCSPRSGDLSVYWYQQSLDQGLQFLIQYYNGEERAKGNILERFSAQQFPDLHSELNLSSLELGDSALYFCASSVARRSDTQYFGPGTRLTVL.